Listed below are T cell receptor beta chains from one sample, sequenced in a study of post-analysis software for immune sequencing data. TCRdb redid the calling of the PCR reads with MiXCR, one entry per CDR3 protein. This repertoire shows about 460,000 distinct CDR3 sequences, 45% found once; its top ten account for around 10%. Sequencing input: blood. Every receptor here comes from a girl between 5 and 17 years old with multiple sclerosis. Each CDR3 is given with its conserved first and last residue. The D gene is left open where the match is weak. Some rows mark clone size as missing; the rest say once, few, many or name a class of expanded clone.

d_call	v_call	j_call	clone_size	cdr3_nt	cdr3_aa
NA	TRBV29-1	TRBJ1-2	NA	TGCAGCGCTGGGGACGGCCGCTATGACACCTTC	CSAGDGRYDTF
TRBD1	TRBV15	TRBJ1-1	NA	TGTGCCACCAGCAGAGGAGGTGACAGGGTACCTGAAGCTTTCTTT	CATSRGGDRVPEAFF
NA	TRBV11-2	TRBJ1-4	NA	TGTGCCAGCGCCGAGAGTACGGAACTGTTTTTT	CASAESTELFF
NA	TRBV3-1	TRBJ2-7	NA	TGTGCCAGCAGCCAAGATAAGGACAGCGAGCAGTACTTC	CASSQDKDSEQYF
NA	TRBV27	TRBJ2-3	few	TGTGCCAGCAGTTTAGCGGGGATCACCACAGATACGCAGTATTTT	CASSLAGITTDTQYF
NA	TRBV6-4	TRBJ2-2	NA	TGTGCCAGCAGTCGGGAACGAGGGACCGGGGAGCTGTTTTTT	CASSRERGTGELFF
TRBD1	TRBV19	TRBJ1-2	NA	TGTGCCAGTAGTTACACAGGGGGCGGAGGAGGCTACACCTTC	CASSYTGGGGGYTF
NA	TRBV7-6	TRBJ2-5	NA	TGTGCCAGCAGCACCGGACTATCGGGGGAGACCCAGTACTTC	CASSTGLSGETQYF
TRBD2	TRBV20-1	TRBJ2-3	NA	TGCAGTGCTCCACCCGGGAGGGCCTCTTGGGATACGCAGTATTTT	CSAPPGRASWDTQYF
NA	TRBV24-1	TRBJ2-1	few	TGTGCCACCCGGGGAGAGGGGAGCTCCTACAATGAGCAGTTCTTC	CATRGEGSSYNEQFF
NA	TRBV29-1	TRBJ1-1	NA	TGCAGCGTTGAAGGACTAGGGCAGTCGGGCACTGAAGCTTTCTTT	CSVEGLGQSGTEAFF
NA	TRBV20-1	TRBJ2-7	few	TGCAGTGTTAAGAGGGGCTACGAGCAGTACTTC	CSVKRGYEQYF
TRBD1	TRBV13	TRBJ2-5	NA	TGTGCCAGCAGCTTCCGACAGGGGGGACTACGAGAGACCCAGTACTTC	CASSFRQGGLRETQYF
NA	TRBV25-1	TRBJ2-7	few	TGTGCCAGCAGTGAAGGAGTTGTAGGACAGCCCTACGAGCAGTACTTC	CASSEGVVGQPYEQYF
NA	TRBV4-2	TRBJ2-5	NA	TGTGCCAGCAGCCAAGGATGGGCTCTTCAAGAGACCCAGTACTTC	CASSQGWALQETQYF
TRBD1	TRBV7-8	TRBJ1-4	NA	TGTGCCAGCAGCTGGGACAGTGGGCATGAAAAGCTGTTTTTT	CASSWDSGHEKLFF
TRBD2	TRBV5-1	TRBJ2-3	NA	TGCGCCAGCGGAGCGGGAGTTCAAAACGGAGATACGCAGTATTTT	CASGAGVQNGDTQYF
NA	TRBV5-1	TRBJ2-1	few	TGCGCCAGCAACGATTATCGTGGAGGGCTTGTATACAATGAGCAGTTCTTC	CASNDYRGGLVYNEQFF
TRBD1	TRBV4-3	TRBJ2-1	few	TGCGCCAGCAGCCAGGTTTACAGGGGCGCGTACTACAATGAGCAGTTCTTC	CASSQVYRGAYYNEQFF
TRBD2	TRBV20-1	TRBJ2-5	NA	TGCAGTGCTCCGAAGGGGGCTAGCGGGAGCCAAGAGGCCCAGTACTTC	CSAPKGASGSQEAQYF
NA	TRBV7-9	TRBJ2-7	NA	TGTGCCAGCAGCTCCGGGACCGTTAGCTCCTACGAGCAGTACTTC	CASSSGTVSSYEQYF
NA	TRBV2	TRBJ1-5	once	TGTGCCAGCAGTAGTGGAGGTGCAGGGGCTTACAATAATCAGCCCCAGCATTTT	CASSSGGAGAYNNQPQHF
TRBD1	TRBV27	TRBJ2-3	once	TGTGCCAGCAGTTTCAAGGGGGCCTCTGGAGATACGCAGTATTTT	CASSFKGASGDTQYF
NA	TRBV28	TRBJ2-5	NA	TGTGCCAGCAAAATAGTGGGGGCTGGAGAGACCCAGTACTTC	CASKIVGAGETQYF
TRBD1	TRBV2	TRBJ2-1	NA	TGTGCCAGCAGTGGGGAGGGACAGGGCTACAATGAGCAGTTCTTC	CASSGEGQGYNEQFF
NA	TRBV7-2	TRBJ1-5	NA	TGTGCCAGCAGCCCCCAAGGGGCAAGAGGCAATCAGCCCCAGCATTTT	CASSPQGARGNQPQHF
NA	TRBV11-1	TRBJ2-7	NA	TGTGCCAGCAGCCTCTACTTAGACAGGCTCCAGGACGAGCAGTACTTC	CASSLYLDRLQDEQYF
NA	TRBV11-1	TRBJ2-7	NA	TGTGCCAGCAGCTTATTGTTTCACTACGAGCAGTACTTC	CASSLLFHYEQYF
NA	TRBV29-1	TRBJ1-1	NA	TGCAGCGCGAGCGACACTGAAGCTTTCTTT	CSASDTEAFF
NA	TRBV5-1	TRBJ2-7	NA	TGCGCCAGCAGCTCCGGACTGCTCTCCTACGAGCAGTACTTC	CASSSGLLSYEQYF
TRBD2	TRBV20-1	TRBJ2-4	NA	TGCAGTGCCGAACTCGCGGGTGCGGGAGGGCCCCGTGGGAACATTCAGTACTTC	CSAELAGAGGPRGNIQYF
TRBD1	TRBV4-1	TRBJ2-6	few	TGCGCCAGCAGCCAGGAGGGGGACAGGGTAATGGCTGGGGCCAACGTCCTGACTTTC	CASSQEGDRVMAGANVLTF
TRBD1	TRBV27	TRBJ1-2	NA	TGTGCCAGCAGTTCGACCGGGACAGGGGGCGCATTTTGGGGCTACACCTTC	CASSSTGTGGAFWGYTF
TRBD1	TRBV7-9	TRBJ1-5	NA	TGTGCCAGCAGCCGGGCCGGACAGGCCCCAAATCAGCCCCAGCATTTT	CASSRAGQAPNQPQHF
NA	TRBV29-1	TRBJ2-5	few	TGCAGCGTTGAAGGACAGGATCAAGAGACCCAGTACTTC	CSVEGQDQETQYF